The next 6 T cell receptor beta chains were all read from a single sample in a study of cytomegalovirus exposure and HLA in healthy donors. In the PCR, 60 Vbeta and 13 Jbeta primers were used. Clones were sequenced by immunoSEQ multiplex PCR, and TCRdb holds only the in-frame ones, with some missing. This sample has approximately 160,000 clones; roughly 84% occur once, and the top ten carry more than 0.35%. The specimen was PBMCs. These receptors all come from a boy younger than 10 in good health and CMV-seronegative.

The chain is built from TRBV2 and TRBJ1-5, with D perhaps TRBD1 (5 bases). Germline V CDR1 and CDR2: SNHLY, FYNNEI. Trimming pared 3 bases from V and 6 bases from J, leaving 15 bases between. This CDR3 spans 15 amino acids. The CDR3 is CASSEIQERSQPQHF. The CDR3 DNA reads TGTGCCAGCAGTGAGATACAGGAGCGTAGTCAGCCCCAGCATTTT.

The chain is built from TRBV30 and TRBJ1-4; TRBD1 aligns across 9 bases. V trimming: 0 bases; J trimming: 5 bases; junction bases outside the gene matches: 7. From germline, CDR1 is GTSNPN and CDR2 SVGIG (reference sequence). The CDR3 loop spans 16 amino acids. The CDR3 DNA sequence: TGTGCCTGGAGTGTACCGAGGACAGGGGTAAATGAAAAACTGTTTTTT. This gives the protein CAWSVPRTGVNEKLFF.

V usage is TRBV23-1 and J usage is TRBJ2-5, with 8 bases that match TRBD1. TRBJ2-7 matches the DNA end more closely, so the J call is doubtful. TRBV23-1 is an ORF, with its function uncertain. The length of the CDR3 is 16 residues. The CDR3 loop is CASSPRRGQEIYEQYF. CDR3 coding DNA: TGCGCCAGCAGCCCGCGGAGGGGACAGGAGATCTACGAGCAGTACTTC.

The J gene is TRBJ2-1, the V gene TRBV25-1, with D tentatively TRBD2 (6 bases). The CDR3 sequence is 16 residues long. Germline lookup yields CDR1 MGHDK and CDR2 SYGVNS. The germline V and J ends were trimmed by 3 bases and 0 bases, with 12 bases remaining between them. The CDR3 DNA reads TGTGCCAGCAGTGAGGAGGGGCGGAGCTCCTACAATGAGCAGTTCTTC. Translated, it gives CASSEEGRSSYNEQFF.

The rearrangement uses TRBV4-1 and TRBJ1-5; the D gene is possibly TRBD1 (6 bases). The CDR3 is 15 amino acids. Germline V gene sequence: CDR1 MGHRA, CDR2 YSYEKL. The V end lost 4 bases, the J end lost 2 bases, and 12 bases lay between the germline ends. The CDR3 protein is CASSLRTDGNQPQHF. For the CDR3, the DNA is TGCGCCAGCAGCCTGAGGACAGACGGCAATCAGCCCCAGCATTTT.

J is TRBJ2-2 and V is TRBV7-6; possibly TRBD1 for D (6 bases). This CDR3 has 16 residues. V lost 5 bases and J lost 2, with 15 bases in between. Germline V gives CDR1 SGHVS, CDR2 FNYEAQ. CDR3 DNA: TGTGCCAGCAGCCACCGTCGGGGACAAAACACCGGGGAGCTGTTTTTT. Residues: CASSHRRGQNTGELFF.